What follows are 31 T cell receptor beta chains derived from one specimen sequenced in a study of blood T cell repertoires in COVID-19. Data came from immunoSEQ multiplex PCR; TCRdb stores just in-frame clones and leaves some out. The repertoire includes 150,000 to 200,000 clones, more than 75% of them detected once, and roughly 1.2% sits in the top ten. The sample consisted of PBMCs or T cells enriched from blood (not recorded which). The receptors come from a human donor with acute COVID-19. The donor label of this sample is uncertain.

The V call is TRBV10-3, the J call TRBJ1-2, with a tentative D call TRBD1 (6 bases). The V end lost 9 bases, the J end lost 1 base, and 9 bases lay between the germline ends. The CDR3 is made up of 12 amino acids. CDR1 is ENHRY, CDR2 SYGVKD, per germline. CDR3 region: CAIQGFNYGYTF. CDR3 nucleotide sequence: TGTGCCATACAGGGTTTTAACTATGGCTACACCTTC.

This chain joins TRBV4-1 and TRBJ1-6; D is possibly TRBD1 (5 bases). This CDR3 region has 15 residues. The ends were cut back, 1 base at V and 6 bases at J, with 10 bases in the middle. Germline values: CDR1 MGHRA, CDR2 YSYEKL. The CDR3 spells CASSQGGGTNSPLHF. CDR3 DNA sequence: TGCGCCAGCAGCCAAGGCGGAGGGACTAATTCACCCCTCCACTTT.

This clone was seen only once. This rearrangement joins TRBV19 to TRBJ2-6, with a possible D match to TRBD1 (6 bases). Trimming removed 8 bases from V and 0 bases from J, with 23 bases in between. Germline V gene lookup returns CDR1 LNHDA and CDR2 SQIVND (reference sequence). The CDR3 length is 19 residues. The CDR3 sequence is CASARFYGQRTSGANVLTF. CDR3 bases: TGTGCCAGTGCTCGCTTTTATGGACAGCGGACCTCTGGGGCCAACGTCCTGACTTTC.

This chain uses TRBV9 with TRBJ1-6, with 8 bases matching TRBD1. The CDR3 runs 15 residues. Trimming took 4 bases from V and 10 from J; bases not matched to a gene: 10. The germline V gene has CDR1 SGDLS and CDR2 YYNGEE. The CDR3, as DNA: TGTGCCAGCAGCACGGACAGGGCAAAGGGGTCACCCCTCCACTTT. Its translation: CASSTDRAKGSPLHF.

The chain employs TRBV28 and TRBJ2-2, with TRBD2 matching over 10 bases. This CDR3 comprises 15 residues. V lost 5 bases, J lost 9 bases, and 9 bases stayed unmatched. The germline V gene encodes CDR1 MDHEN and CDR2 SYDVKM. The CDR3 is CASSPTGTSVRELFF. The CDR3 DNA sequence: TGTGCCAGCAGTCCAACCGGGACTAGCGTCCGGGAGCTGTTTTTT.

This clone was seen more than once but under ten times. This chain joins TRBV7-9 and TRBJ2-7; 11 bases are shared with TRBD2. The CDR3 totals 12 residues. CDR1 and CDR2 from the germline V gene are SEHNR and FQNEAQ (reference sequence). With 5 bases clipped from V and 8 bases from J, the junction kept 2 bases outside the gene matches. DNA for the CDR3: TGTGCCAGCAGCCCTAGCGGGGGGCAGCAGTACTTC. Its protein product is CASSPSGGQQYF.

V gene TRBV14 combines with J gene TRBJ1-2; 9 positions agree with TRBD1. Germline lookup yields CDR1 SGHDN and CDR2 FVKESK. There are 16 residues in the CDR3. V was clipped by 5 bases and J by 3 bases; unmatched bases: 10. This CDR3 reads CASSAPSRTGDYGYTF. The CDR3 bases are TGTGCCAGCAGCGCCCCCTCGCGGACAGGGGACTATGGCTACACCTTC.

This chain connects TRBV10-1 to TRBJ2-5, with TRBD1 as a possible D gene (5 bases). This CDR3 contains 13 residues. Germline V lookup: CDR1 WNHNN, CDR2 SYGVQD (reference sequence). V was pared by 3 bases and J by 3 bases, with 8 bases between. For the CDR3, the DNA is TGCGCCAGCAGTGAACACAGGAAAGAGACCCAGTACTTC. Its translation: CASSEHRKETQYF.

The sample holds one count of this clone. The chain couples TRBV29-1 to TRBJ2-5, with D maybe TRBD1 (5 bases). The CDR3 is 16 residues long. The germline V gene has CDR1 SQVTM and CDR2 ANQGSEA. Trimming shortened V by 4 bases and J by 5 bases, and 23 bases separated the two germline ends. This CDR3 is CSVAYVEGEGKETQYF. Here the CDR3 DNA reads TGCAGCGTTGCTTATGTAGAAGGGGAAGGGAAGGAGACCCAGTACTTC.

The chain carries TRBV19 and TRBJ1-6; 8 bases line up with TRBD1. V shed 6 bases, J shed 4 bases, and the junction held 8 bases outside the gene matches. This CDR3 comprises 16 residues. The germline V gene encodes CDR1 LNHDA and CDR2 SQIVND (reference sequence). The CDR3 DNA is TGTGCCAGTAGACCATCCCAGGGGGCTTATAATTCACCCCTCCACTTT. It encodes CASRPSQGAYNSPLHF.

This chain joins TRBV9 and TRBJ2-3, with TRBD2 as a possible D gene (6 bases). The CDR3 has 17 residues. V was shortened by 0 bases and J by 4 bases, with 18 bases between the two germline ends. Germline CDR1 is SGDLS and CDR2 is YYNGEE. CDR3 loop: CASSVGVSGTGADTQYF. The CDR3 region has the DNA TGTGCCAGCAGCGTAGGCGTTAGCGGTACGGGGGCAGATACGCAGTATTTT.

The CDR3 nucleotides are TGTGCCAGCAGTTTACTAGGACAGGGATGGTTCTTT. This codes for CASSLLGQGWFF. The chain recombines TRBV6-5 with TRBJ1-1; 8 positions agree with TRBD1. The junction had 9 bases not matched to a gene; V was cut back by 4 bases and J by 14 bases. This CDR3 spans 12 amino acids. Germline V lookup: CDR1 MNHEY, CDR2 SVGAGI.

This clone has a single count. In DNA form, the CDR3 reads TGTGCCAGTCGATCGACAGGGTTTAATGAAAAACTGTTTTTT. Translation gives CASRSTGFNEKLFF. This chain uses TRBV19 with TRBJ1-4; 7 bases map to TRBD1. CDR1 and CDR2 from the germline V gene are LNHDA and SQIVND (reference sequence). This CDR3 is built from 14 residues. The J segment lost 4 bases and the V segment lost 8 bases, leaving 7 bases of the junction unmatched.

This clone was seen a handful of times. The chain combines TRBV4-3 with TRBJ1-1; tentative D call: TRBD1 (5 bases). V was trimmed by 3 bases and J by 1 base, leaving 15 bases between them. The CDR3 loop spans 16 amino acids. Germline values: CDR1 LGHNA, CDR2 YSLEER. Written as DNA, the CDR3 is TGCGCCAGCAGCCAGGTTATAGGACAAACGAACACTGAAGCTTTCTTT. This gives the protein CASSQVIGQTNTEAFF.

V gene TRBV18 combines with J gene TRBJ2-7; possible D gene TRBD2, 6 bases. Germline values: CDR1 KGHSH, CDR2 LQKENI. V was clipped by 1 base and J by 2 bases, with 9 bases between them. The CDR3 consists of 14 residues. As DNA, the CDR3 is TGTGCCAGCTCACCACGGAGGGGAACCTACGAGCAGTACTTC. It yields the protein CASSPRRGTYEQYF.

V and J are TRBV14 and TRBJ2-1; the D gene is possibly TRBD2 (6 bases). V gave up 2 bases and J gave up 8 bases, with 10 bases separating them. Germline lookup yields CDR1 SGHDN and CDR2 FVKESK. The CDR3 sequence is 13 residues long. The CDR3 DNA is TGTGCCAGCAGCCAACCCCCGGGGGATGAGCAGTTCTTC. Translation gives CASSQPPGDEQFF.

The rearrangement joins TRBV5-6 to TRBJ1-1, with TRBD1 matching 9 bases. The CDR3 length is 15 residues. CDR1 and CDR2 (germline): SGHDT, YYEEEE. With V trimmed by 2 bases and J by 1 base, 3 bases remained unmatched. CDR3 DNA sequence: TGTGCCAGCAGCTTTGGGGACAGGGCGAACACTGAAGCTTTCTTT. It translates to CASSFGDRANTEAFF.

In its sample, this clone was seen a few times. The junction departs from germline at one end; a sequencing error may be responsible. The chain recombines TRBV6-5 with TRBJ1-3; TRBD1 is a possible D gene (6 bases). The CDR3 loop spans 15 amino acids. Germline values: CDR1 MNHEY, CDR2 SVGAGI. CDR3 sequence (DNA): TGTGCCAGCAGTCGCTCCGGGGACACAGGAAACACCATTCATTTT. Its translation is CASSRSGDTGNTIHF.

V usage is TRBV4-2 and J usage is TRBJ1-5; no reliable D call. CDR1 is LGHNA and CDR2 is YNFKEQ in the germline V gene. V was shortened by 0 bases and J by 5 bases, with 17 bases between the two germline ends. This CDR3 has 17 residues. The CDR3 sequence is CASSQDEGWIGDQPQHF. Written as DNA, the CDR3 is TGTGCCAGCAGCCAAGATGAAGGTTGGATCGGGGATCAGCCCCAGCATTTT.

The CDR3 sequence: CASSMDSYSNQPQHF. The DNA for the CDR3 is TGTGCCAGTAGTATGGACAGTTATAGCAATCAGCCCCAGCATTTT. V is TRBV19 and J is TRBJ1-5; tentative D call: TRBD1 (6 bases). This CDR3 region has 15 residues. The germline V gene encodes CDR1 LNHDA and CDR2 SQIVND (reference sequence). The ends were cut back, 3 bases at V and 0 bases at J, with 9 bases in the middle.

The CDR3 here is CATSPDRADTEAFF. In DNA form, the CDR3 reads TGTGCCACTTCCCCGGACAGGGCGGACACTGAAGCTTTCTTT. V and J are TRBV27 and TRBJ1-1; TRBD1 matches 8 bases. Trimming took 10 bases from V and 3 from J; bases not matched to a gene: 10. The CDR3 has 14 amino acids. CDR1 is MNHEY and CDR2 is SMNVEV in the germline V gene (reference sequence).

The V gene is TRBV19, the J gene TRBJ1-2; D may be TRBD1 (5 bases). Trimming left V 5 bases short and J 6 bases short, with 16 bases between. This CDR3 is 14 amino acids long. The germline V gene encodes CDR1 LNHDA and CDR2 SQIVND (reference sequence). CDR3 sequence (DNA): TGTGCCAGTAGTTCACCGGGACTAAGGAATGGCTACACCTTC. Amino acid sequence: CASSSPGLRNGYTF. Complete variable domain (other parts from reference TRBV19 and TRBJ1-2): DGGITQSPKYLFRKEGQNVTLSCEQNLNHDAMYWYRQDPGQGLRLIYYSQIVNDFQKGDIAEGYSVSREKKESFPLTVTSAQKNPTAFYLCASSSPGLRNGYTFGSGTRLTVV.

The rearrangement joins TRBV5-4 to TRBJ1-2; weak D call: TRBD1 (6 bases). Germline loops: CDR1 SGHNT, CDR2 YYREEE (reference sequence). This CDR3 region has 14 residues. The germline V and J ends were trimmed by 2 bases and 8 bases, with 16 bases remaining between them. Written as DNA, the CDR3 is TGTGCCAGCAGCTTTCCAGGGGAAGCGGACGGCTACACCTTC. Translation: CASSFPGEADGYTF. Full variable domain (missing parts from reference TRBV5-4 and TRBJ1-2): ETGVTQSPTHLIKTRGQQVTLRCSSQSGHNTVSWYQQALGQGPQFIFQYYREEENGRGNFPPRFSGLQFPNYSSELNVNALELDDSALYLCASSFPGEADGYTFGSGTRLTVV.

The chain uses TRBV7-9 and TRBJ2-1; 15 nucleotides align to TRBD2. V lost 9 bases, J lost 7 bases, and 7 bases stayed unmatched. Germline values: CDR1 SEHNR, CDR2 FQNEAQ (reference sequence). This CDR3 has 15 residues. The CDR3 here is CASPAGTSGRNEQFF. The CDR3 bases are TGTGCCAGTCCTGCCGGGACTAGCGGGAGGAATGAGCAGTTCTTC.

The chain carries TRBV7-2 and TRBJ2-7; D is possibly TRBD1 (5 bases). CDR1 is SGHTA and CDR2 is FQGNSA in the germline V gene. This CDR3 has 15 residues. V dropped 5 bases and J dropped 0 bases, with 14 bases sitting between them. The CDR3 nucleotides read TGTGCCAGCAGCCTACAGGAGTTGTTCTCCTACGAGCAGTACTTC. Residues: CASSLQELFSYEQYF.

Written as DNA, the CDR3 is TGTGCCATCAGTGAGTGGCGGCAGGGCGCTATGAACACTGAAGCTTTCTTT. Its translation: CAISEWRQGAMNTEAFF. The chain has TRBV10-3 and TRBJ1-1; weak D call: TRBD1 (5 bases). There are 17 residues in the CDR3. V lost 1 base to trimming and J lost 0 bases, with 15 bases between them. CDR1 is ENHRY and CDR2 is SYGVKD in the germline V gene.

The chain couples TRBV5-8 to TRBJ1-6; D unresolved. This CDR3 is 12 amino acids long. Trimming shortened V by 0 bases and J by 11 bases, and 6 bases separated the two germline ends. Germline V gene sequence: CDR1 SGHTS, CDR2 YDEGEE. In nucleotides, the CDR3 is TGTGCCAGCAGCTTGGCTAGGACACCCCTCCACTTT. Translation: CASSLARTPLHF.

The V and J genes are TRBV5-4 and TRBJ1-3; no clear D. Trimming removed 5 bases from V and 0 bases from J, with 15 bases in between. The CDR3 loop spans 16 amino acids. Looked up from germline, CDR1 is SGHNT and CDR2 is YYREEE (reference sequence). The CDR3 region is CASSPTPLSSGNTIYF. CDR3 sequence (DNA): TGTGCCAGCAGTCCCACCCCCCTGAGCTCTGGAAACACCATATATTTT.

The V gene is TRBV5-8, the J gene TRBJ2-3, with 12 positions matching TRBD2. J gave up 5 bases and V 0 bases, and 7 bases lay outside the gene matches. The CDR3 consists of 17 residues. Germline assignment: CDR1 SGHTS and CDR2 YDEGEE. CDR3 DNA: TGTGCCAGCAGCTTGGAGCTAGCGGGGGGGCCAGGAGATACGCAGTATTTT. Protein sequence: CASSLELAGGPGDTQYF.

The chain employs TRBV19 and TRBJ2-5, with 10 bases that match TRBD2. The CDR3 is made up of 16 amino acids. The V gene's germline CDR1 is LNHDA and CDR2 SQIVND (reference sequence). V was clipped by 5 bases and J by 4 bases; unmatched bases: 10. DNA for the CDR3: TGTGCCAGTAGTTCCACCGGAGCGGGGGGGCCAGAGACCCAGTACTTC. Translated: CASSSTGAGGPETQYF.

The V and J genes are TRBV5-1 and TRBJ2-5; tentatively, D is TRBD1 (5 bases). The CDR3 covers 12 residues. Germline lookup yields CDR1 SGHRS and CDR2 YFSETQ. V was clipped by 5 bases and J by 5 bases, with 10 bases between them. The CDR3 is CASRQGLETQYF. For the CDR3, the DNA is TGCGCCAGCAGGCAGGGCCTTGAGACCCAGTACTTC.